A selection of T cell receptor beta chains follows, all from one sample in a study of CD8+ T cells in alopecia areata. Assay used: immunoSEQ multiplex PCR; TCRdb lists only in-frame clones, some missing. This table holds about 140,000 clones, approximately 49% found once. Material: CD4+ T cells sorted from blood, obtained at week 0. These receptors all come from a human donor with alopecia areata. Each CDR3 is given with its conserved first and last residue.

CDR3 length: 13; V gene: TRBV29-1; J gene: TRBJ2-5; CDR3 protein: CSVVSAGVGTQYF
CDR3 length: 18; V gene: TRBV29-1; J gene: TRBJ2-7; CDR3 protein: CSVGGLPTRGGGSYEQYF
CDR3 length: 12; V gene: TRBV29-1; J gene: TRBJ2-7; CDR3 protein: CSVRGGWYEQYF
CDR3 length: 12; V gene: TRBV4-1; J gene: TRBJ1-2; CDR3 protein: CASSQVNYGYTF
CDR3 length: 16; V gene: TRBV4-3; J gene: TRBJ1-5; CDR3 protein: CASSQDRVGIAQPQHF
CDR3 length: 15; V gene: TRBV6-6; J gene: TRBJ2-5; CDR3 protein: CASSWPDREGETQYF
CDR3 length: 14; V gene: TRBV29-1; J gene: TRBJ2-3; CDR3 protein: CSVRDSPSTDTQYF
CDR3 length: 13; V gene: TRBV10-2; J gene: TRBJ1-5; CDR3 protein: CASRDRAGQPQHF
CDR3 length: 13; V gene: TRBV7-9; J gene: TRBJ1-3; CDR3 protein: CASSADTGNTIYF
CDR3 length: 9; V gene: TRBV29-1; J gene: TRBJ2-1; CDR3 protein: CSVADEQFF
CDR3 length: 14; V gene: TRBV29-1; J gene: TRBJ2-1; CDR3 protein: CSVVGDYLYNEQFF
CDR3 length: 14; V gene: TRBV29-1; J gene: TRBJ2-1; CDR3 protein: CSVDSGGLYNEQFF
CDR3 length: 13; V gene: TRBV28; J gene: TRBJ2-4; CDR3 protein: CASSLPGVNIQYF
CDR3 length: 15; V gene: TRBV29-1; J gene: TRBJ2-1; CDR3 protein: CSVSSGRASYNEQFF
CDR3 length: 13; V gene: TRBV7-8; J gene: TRBJ2-7; CDR3 protein: CASSFLVGYEQYF
CDR3 length: 14; V gene: TRBV30; J gene: TRBJ2-7; CDR3 protein: CAWARTGLTYEQYF
CDR3 length: 14; V gene: TRBV21-1; J gene: TRBJ2-7; CDR3 protein: CASRNRDRTYEQYF
CDR3 length: 12; V gene: TRBV29-1; J gene: TRBJ2-5; CDR3 protein: CSVGLKKETQYF
CDR3 length: 14; V gene: TRBV6-1; J gene: TRBJ1-3; CDR3 protein: CASGQTVSGNTIYF
CDR3 length: 12; V gene: TRBV29-1; J gene: TRBJ1-2; CDR3 protein: CSVEHSTGRLTF
CDR3 length: 12; V gene: TRBV7-9; J gene: TRBJ2-5; CDR3 protein: CAGRTGGETQYF
CDR3 length: 14; V gene: TRBV30; J gene: TRBJ1-1; CDR3 protein: CAWSGKTGWTEAFF
CDR3 length: 14; V gene: TRBV4-3; J gene: TRBJ1-1; CDR3 protein: CASSQVSGVPEAFF
CDR3 length: 14; V gene: TRBV30; J gene: TRBJ2-1; CDR3 protein: CASLSSGTGNEQFF
CDR3 length: 15; V gene: TRBV2; J gene: TRBJ2-4; CDR3 protein: CASSDRTSRLNIQYF
CDR3 length: 16; V gene: TRBV4-1; J gene: TRBJ2-3; CDR3 protein: CASSQGSGASTDTQYF
CDR3 length: 15; V gene: TRBV5-6; J gene: TRBJ2-3; CDR3 protein: CASSFWDRTTDTQYF
CDR3 length: 15; V gene: TRBV7-3; J gene: TRBJ2-2; CDR3 protein: CASSVQGAYTGELFF
CDR3 length: 13; V gene: TRBV18; J gene: TRBJ1-2; CDR3 protein: CASSPGQGDGYTF
CDR3 length: 16; V gene: TRBV7-2; J gene: TRBJ2-3; CDR3 protein: CASSSRLASGTDTQYF
CDR3 length: 14; V gene: TRBV28; J gene: TRBJ2-7; CDR3 protein: CASSGRDTGVSQYF
CDR3 length: 15; V gene: TRBV14; J gene: TRBJ2-7; CDR3 protein: CASSQTSGGAYEQYF
CDR3 length: 15; V gene: TRBV13; J gene: TRBJ2-7; CDR3 protein: CASSQTGTAPYEQYF
CDR3 length: 14; V gene: TRBV30; J gene: TRBJ1-5; CDR3 protein: CAWSGTVSNQPQHF
CDR3 length: 14; V gene: TRBV30; J gene: TRBJ2-5; CDR3 protein: CAWRSAGAWETQYF
CDR3 length: 13; V gene: TRBV5-6; J gene: TRBJ1-2; CDR3 protein: CASRRRTVYGYTF
CDR3 length: 12; V gene: TRBV28; J gene: TRBJ2-3; CDR3 protein: CASMALTDTQYF
CDR3 length: 15; V gene: TRBV7-2; J gene: TRBJ2-2; CDR3 protein: CASSLGTANTGELFF
CDR3 length: 13; V gene: TRBV29-1; J gene: TRBJ1-5; CDR3 protein: CSVSSTRSQPQHF
CDR3 length: 14; V gene: TRBV27; J gene: TRBJ1-2; CDR3 protein: CASSSRGDLYGYTF
CDR3 length: 12; V gene: TRBV30; J gene: TRBJ1-2; CDR3 protein: CAWSGGMYGYTF
CDR3 length: 13; V gene: TRBV30; J gene: TRBJ1-2; CDR3 protein: CAWSPSPSAGYTF
CDR3 length: 13; V gene: TRBV7-9; J gene: TRBJ1-5; CDR3 protein: CASSPGGSGVQHF
CDR3 length: 18; V gene: TRBV5-1; J gene: TRBJ2-7; CDR3 protein: CASSLGPTGRKSGYEQYF
CDR3 length: 14; V gene: TRBV6-1; J gene: TRBJ2-3; CDR3 protein: CASSEGGLVDTQYF
CDR3 length: 16; V gene: TRBV4-3; J gene: TRBJ2-6; CDR3 protein: CASSQGLSSGANVLTF
CDR3 length: 14; V gene: TRBV13; J gene: TRBJ2-2; CDR3 protein: CASSKPPNTGELFF
CDR3 length: 15; V gene: TRBV30; J gene: TRBJ2-3; CDR3 protein: CAWAGTRRQGDTQYF
CDR3 length: 14; V gene: TRBV5-4; J gene: TRBJ2-2; CDR3 protein: CASYRPGEAGELFF
CDR3 length: 11; V gene: TRBV7-2; J gene: TRBJ2-3; CDR3 protein: CASMEEDTQYF
CDR3 length: 16; V gene: TRBV14; J gene: TRBJ2-1; CDR3 protein: CASSQRAGGIYNEQFF
CDR3 length: 15; V gene: TRBV7-2; J gene: TRBJ2-7; CDR3 protein: CASSLRPGDGGEQYF
CDR3 length: 14; V gene: TRBV9; J gene: TRBJ2-3; CDR3 protein: CASSGQGSPDTQYF
CDR3 length: 15; V gene: TRBV6-5; J gene: TRBJ2-7; CDR3 protein: CASSPRRGQTYEQYF
CDR3 length: 15; V gene: TRBV9; J gene: TRBJ2-7; CDR3 protein: CASSVEAGGSGEQYF
CDR3 length: 13; V gene: TRBV2; J gene: TRBJ2-2; CDR3 protein: CASSPDRNRELFF
CDR3 length: 15; V gene: TRBV5-4; J gene: TRBJ2-6; CDR3 protein: CASSLRRAGANVLTF
CDR3 length: 17; V gene: TRBV7-9; J gene: TRBJ2-3; CDR3 protein: CASSRDGGLAGVDTQYF
CDR3 length: 11; V gene: TRBV30; J gene: TRBJ1-1; CDR3 protein: CAWSGQAEAFF